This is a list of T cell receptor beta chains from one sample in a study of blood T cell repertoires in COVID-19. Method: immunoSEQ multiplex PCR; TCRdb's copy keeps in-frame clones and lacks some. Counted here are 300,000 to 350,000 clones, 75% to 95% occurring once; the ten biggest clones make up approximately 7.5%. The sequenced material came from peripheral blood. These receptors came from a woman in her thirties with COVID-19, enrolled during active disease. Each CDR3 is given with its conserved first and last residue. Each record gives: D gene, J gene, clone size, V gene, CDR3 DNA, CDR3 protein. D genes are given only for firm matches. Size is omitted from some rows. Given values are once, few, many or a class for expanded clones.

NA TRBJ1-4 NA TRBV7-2 TGTGCCAGCAGCTTGGACAGTTATGGGGAAAAACTGTTTTTT CASSLDSYGEKLFF
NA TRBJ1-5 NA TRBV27 TGTGCCAGCAGTTTATTAGGCAATCAGCCCCAGCATTTT CASSLLGNQPQHF
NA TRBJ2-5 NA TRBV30 TGTGCCCGGGGCCAAGGGCGGGGCAAAGAGACCCAGTACTTC CARGQGRGKETQYF
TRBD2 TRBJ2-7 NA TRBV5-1 TGCGCCAGCAGCTGGAGATCGAGCGGGGACTACGAGCAGTACTTC CASSWRSSGDYEQYF
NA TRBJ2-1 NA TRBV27 TGTGCCAGCAGTGAATTAGCGGACAATGAGCAGTTCTTC CASSELADNEQFF
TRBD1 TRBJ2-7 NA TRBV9 TGTGCCAGCAGCGTAGGACCTGGGGACAGGCTCTACGAGCAGTACTTC CASSVGPGDRLYEQYF
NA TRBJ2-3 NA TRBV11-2 TGTGCCAGCAGCTTAGATCGGGGAGATACGCAGTATTTT CASSLDRGDTQYF
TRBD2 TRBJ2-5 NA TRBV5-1 TGCGCCAGCAGCTCGTCTGGTGGTCGGCGGGGGGCCCAGTACTTC CASSSSGGRRGAQYF
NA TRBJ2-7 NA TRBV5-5 TGTGCCAGCAGAGCAGGGGCCTACGAGCAGTACTTC CASRAGAYEQYF
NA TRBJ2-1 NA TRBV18 TGTGCCAGCTCACCACTGGCGGGCTTGGGAGATGAGCAGTTCTTC CASSPLAGLGDEQFF
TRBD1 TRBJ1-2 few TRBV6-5 TGTGCCAGCAGTTACTCAGGACAGGACAAGGATGGCTACACCTTC CASSYSGQDKDGYTF
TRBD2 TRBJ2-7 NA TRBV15 TGTGCCACCAGCAGAGATCTTGGGCTAGCGGGAAACGAGCAGTACTTC CATSRDLGLAGNEQYF
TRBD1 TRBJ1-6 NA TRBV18 TGTGCCAGCTCACCGGGACAGCCAAATTCACCCCTCCACTTT CASSPGQPNSPLHF
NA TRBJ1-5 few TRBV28 TGTGCCAGCATTATGCACGGGCAGCCCCAGCATTTT CASIMHGQPQHF
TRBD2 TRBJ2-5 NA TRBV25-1 TGTGCCAGCAGTAGGGCTAGCGGGAGTGGAGAGACCCAGTACTTC CASSRASGSGETQYF
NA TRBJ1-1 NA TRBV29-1 TGCAGCGGTCATGTGACAGCAAAATACACTGAAGCTTTCTTT CSGHVTAKYTEAFF
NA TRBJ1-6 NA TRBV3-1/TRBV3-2 TGTGCCAGCAGCCAAGGGAGGGGCAGGAATTCACCCCTCCACTTT CASSQGRGRNSPLHF
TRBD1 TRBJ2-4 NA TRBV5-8 TGTGCCAGCAGCGGCCACAGGGGCCTGGCCAAAAACATTCAGTACTTC CASSGHRGLAKNIQYF
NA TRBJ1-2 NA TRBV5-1 TGCGCCAGCAGCTTGTCCCTCACACAGGGCTTCGGCTATGGCTACACCTTC CASSLSLTQGFGYGYTF
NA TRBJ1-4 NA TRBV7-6 TGTGCCAGCAGCTTGGACGGGGAAACGGGTGAAAAACTGTTTTTT CASSLDGETGEKLFF
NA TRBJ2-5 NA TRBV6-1 TGTGCCAGCAGTGAACGTCGGACAGTCCAAGAGACCCAGTACTTC CASSERRTVQETQYF
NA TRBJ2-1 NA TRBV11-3 TGTGCCAGCAGCTTGGACGGGGTAGCGCAGTTCTTC CASSLDGVAQFF
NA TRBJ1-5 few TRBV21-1 TGTGCCAGCAGCTCCACAGGGGAAGGTCAGCCCCAGCATTTT CASSSTGEGQPQHF
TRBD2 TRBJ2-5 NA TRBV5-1 TGCGCCAGCAGCCTCGCCGGCGCGGGAGGGCTCGAGACCCAGTACTTC CASSLAGAGGLETQYF
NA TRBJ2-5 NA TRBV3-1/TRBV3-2 TGTGCCAGCAGCCAAGGAGTTGGGACCCAGTACTTC CASSQGVGTQYF
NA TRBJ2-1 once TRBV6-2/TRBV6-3 TGTGCCAGCAGTTATAGGAGGGACAGAGACGTCTCCTACAATGAGCAGTTCTTC CASSYRRDRDVSYNEQFF
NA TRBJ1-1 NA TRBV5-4 TGTGCCAGCAGCCCTCGAGGTCTCGCTGAAGCTTTCTTT CASSPRGLAEAFF
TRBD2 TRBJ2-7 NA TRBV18 TGTGCCAGCTCCTCGGGGGGGCATACCTACGAGCAGTACTTC CASSSGGHTYEQYF
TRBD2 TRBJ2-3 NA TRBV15 TGTGCCACCAGCAACCCCGAGCGGGACTCCACAGATACGCAGTATTTT CATSNPERDSTDTQYF
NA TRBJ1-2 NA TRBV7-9 TGTGCCAGCAGCTTAGGACAAGGCGACTATGGCTACACCTTC CASSLGQGDYGYTF
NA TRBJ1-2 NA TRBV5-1 TGCGCCAGCAGCCGGACTGCAGGAAATGGCTACACCTTC CASSRTAGNGYTF
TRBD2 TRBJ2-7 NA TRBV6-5 TGTGCCAGCAGTTACGCCCCGGGACTATCCTACGAGCAGTACTTC CASSYAPGLSYEQYF
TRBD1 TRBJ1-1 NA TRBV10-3 TGTGCCATCAGTGTGGGACAGCGTTACACTGAAGCTTTCTTT CAISVGQRYTEAFF
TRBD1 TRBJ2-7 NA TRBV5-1 TGCGCCAGCAGCCCCGACAGGGACGAGCAGTACTTC CASSPDRDEQYF
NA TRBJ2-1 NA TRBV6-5 TGTGCCAGCAGTTACGAACAAAATTACAATGAGCAGTTCTTC CASSYEQNYNEQFF
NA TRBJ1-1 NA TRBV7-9 TGTGCCAGCAGCTCGCGGGTTTCGGTCACTGAAGCTTTCTTT CASSSRVSVTEAFF
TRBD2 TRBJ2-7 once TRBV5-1 TGCGCCAGCAGATTGGGACTAGAGCCCCAGTACGAGCAGTACTTC CASRLGLEPQYEQYF
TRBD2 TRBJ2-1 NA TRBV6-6 TGTGCCAGCAGTAACTTAGCGGGAATGGGCAATGAGCAGTTCTTC CASSNLAGMGNEQFF
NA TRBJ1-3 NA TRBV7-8 TGTGCCAGCAGCTCACAGGGCATCTCTGGAAACACCATATATTTT CASSSQGISGNTIYF
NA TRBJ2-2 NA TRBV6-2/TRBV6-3 TGTGCCAGCAGCCGCGGGGGCGGGACCGGGGAGCTGTTTTTT CASSRGGGTGELFF
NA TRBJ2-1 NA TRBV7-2 TGTGCCAGCAGCCCCGATTTACTTTCCGGGTCCCATGAGCAGTTCTTC CASSPDLLSGSHEQFF
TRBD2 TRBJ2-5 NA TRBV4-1 TGCGCCAGCAGCCAAGATATCAAGGGGACTAGCGGGGCCCGGGGGGACCAGTACTTC CASSQDIKGTSGARGDQYF
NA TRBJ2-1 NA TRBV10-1 TGCGCCAGCAGTGAGCCCGGAAGGACTGGCTACAATGAGCAGTTCTTC CASSEPGRTGYNEQFF
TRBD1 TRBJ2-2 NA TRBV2 TGTGCCAGCAGTGAAGAGGGGGCCGGCACCGGGGAGCTGTTTTTT CASSEEGAGTGELFF
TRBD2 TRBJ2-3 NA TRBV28 TGTGCCAGCAGTTTCCCTCGGACGGGAGGGCCAGATACGCAGTATTTT CASSFPRTGGPDTQYF